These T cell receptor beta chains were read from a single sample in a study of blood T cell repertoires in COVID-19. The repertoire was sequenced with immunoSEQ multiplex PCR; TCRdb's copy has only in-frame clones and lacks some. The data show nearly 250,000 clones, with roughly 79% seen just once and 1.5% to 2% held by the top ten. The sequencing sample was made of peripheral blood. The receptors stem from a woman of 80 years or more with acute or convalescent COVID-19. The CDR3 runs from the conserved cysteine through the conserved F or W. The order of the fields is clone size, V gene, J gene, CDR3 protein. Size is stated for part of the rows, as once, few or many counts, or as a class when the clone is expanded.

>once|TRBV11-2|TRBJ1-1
CASSPSGIVYGDTEAFF
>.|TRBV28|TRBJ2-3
CGTGGGPTDTQYF
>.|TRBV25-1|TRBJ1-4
CASSEWRQDEKLFF
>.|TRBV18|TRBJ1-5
CASSPDSFQPQHF
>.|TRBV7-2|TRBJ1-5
CASSLDGTAYQPQHF
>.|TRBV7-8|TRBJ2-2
CASRRERGGLGELFF
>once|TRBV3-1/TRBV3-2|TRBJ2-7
CASSPISGYEQYF
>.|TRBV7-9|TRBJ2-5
CASSLYTDKETQYF
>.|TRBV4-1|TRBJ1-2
CASRPTANYGYTF
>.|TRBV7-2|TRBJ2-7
CASSQKTGLEQYF
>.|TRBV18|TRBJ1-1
CASSPQGAGTEAFF
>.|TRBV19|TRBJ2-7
CASSRQGLGSYEQYF
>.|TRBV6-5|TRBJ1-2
CASSYTQLYGYTF
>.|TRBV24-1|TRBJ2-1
CATSDLGLAGGNEQFF
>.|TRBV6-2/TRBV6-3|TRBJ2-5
CASSYLSGGKETQYF
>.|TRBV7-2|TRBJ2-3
CASSPRRGRGDTQYF
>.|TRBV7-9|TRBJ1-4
CASGGGASEKLFF
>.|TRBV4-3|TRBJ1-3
CASSQSSGNTIYF
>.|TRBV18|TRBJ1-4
CASSHKNEKLFF
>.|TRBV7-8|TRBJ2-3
CASSRGGRGVDTQYF
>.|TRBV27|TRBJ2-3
CASSPLLAGGTDTQYF
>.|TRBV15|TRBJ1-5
CATSLGTGQSNQPQHF
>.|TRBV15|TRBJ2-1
CATSSGTSGRFSYNEQFF
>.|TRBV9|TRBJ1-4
CASSNGRGEKLFF
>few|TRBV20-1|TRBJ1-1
CSASSTGLVSTEAFF
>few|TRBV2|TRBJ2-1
CASRQQGVLSYNEQFF
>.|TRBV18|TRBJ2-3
CASSPDGTEVTDTQYF
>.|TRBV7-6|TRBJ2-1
CASRELAGISYNEQFF
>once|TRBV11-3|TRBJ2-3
CASSQRTGASDTQYF
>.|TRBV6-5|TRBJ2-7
CASRAGGQGVREQYF
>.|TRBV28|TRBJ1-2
CASSQQTGWGGYTF
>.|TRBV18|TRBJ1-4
CASSPPGQSREKLFF
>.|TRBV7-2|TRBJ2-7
CATIKEGLRTYEQYF
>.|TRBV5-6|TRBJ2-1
CASSLRPGGVGGNEQFF
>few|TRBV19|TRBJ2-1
CASSMVFRLAGKNEQFF
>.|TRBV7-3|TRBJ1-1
CASRLMADTEAFF
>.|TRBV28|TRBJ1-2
CASSRIGTANYGYTF
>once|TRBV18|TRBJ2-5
CASSAGTQETQYF
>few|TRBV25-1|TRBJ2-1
CASSDRLTGGPEEQFF
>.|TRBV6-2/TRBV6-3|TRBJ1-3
CASSCDRLCIGVRGNTIYF
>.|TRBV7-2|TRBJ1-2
CASSRGNNYGYTF
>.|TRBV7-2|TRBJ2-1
CASSLEAGGWNEQFF
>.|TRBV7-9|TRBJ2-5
CASSFDLIAGETQYF
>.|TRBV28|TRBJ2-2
CASSSPGGNTGELFF
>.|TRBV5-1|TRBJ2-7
CASSSLGTGVYEQYF
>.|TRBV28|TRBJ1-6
CASSLPGGALHF
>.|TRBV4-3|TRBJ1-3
CASSQGQGASGNTIYF
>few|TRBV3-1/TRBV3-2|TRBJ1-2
CASSQGDYANYGYTF
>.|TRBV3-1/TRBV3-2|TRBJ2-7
CASSQGGFVGGATNEQYF
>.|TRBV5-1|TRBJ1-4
CASSLGPGQGNEKLFF
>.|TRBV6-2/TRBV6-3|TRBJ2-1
CASSYLAGAGEQFF
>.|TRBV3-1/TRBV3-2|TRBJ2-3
CASSQGADTQYF
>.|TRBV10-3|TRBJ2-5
CAISGTGGAQETQYF
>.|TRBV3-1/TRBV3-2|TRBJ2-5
CASSQANREETQYF
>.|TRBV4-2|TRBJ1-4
CASSQGSRGYEKLFF
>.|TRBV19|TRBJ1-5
CATSGRGQPQHF
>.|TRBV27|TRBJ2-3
CASSLFERPTADTQYF